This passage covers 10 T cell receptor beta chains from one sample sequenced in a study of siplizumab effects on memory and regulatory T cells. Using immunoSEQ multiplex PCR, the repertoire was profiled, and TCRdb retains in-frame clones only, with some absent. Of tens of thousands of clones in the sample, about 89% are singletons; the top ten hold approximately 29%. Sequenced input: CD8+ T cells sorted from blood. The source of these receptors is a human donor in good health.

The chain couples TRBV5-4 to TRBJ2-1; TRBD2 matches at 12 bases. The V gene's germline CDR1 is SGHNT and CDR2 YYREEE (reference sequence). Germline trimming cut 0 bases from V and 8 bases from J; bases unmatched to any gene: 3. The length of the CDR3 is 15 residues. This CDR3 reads CASSLVSSGGDEQFF. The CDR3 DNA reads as TGTGCCAGCAGCTTGGTGTCTAGCGGGGGGGATGAGCAGTTCTTC.

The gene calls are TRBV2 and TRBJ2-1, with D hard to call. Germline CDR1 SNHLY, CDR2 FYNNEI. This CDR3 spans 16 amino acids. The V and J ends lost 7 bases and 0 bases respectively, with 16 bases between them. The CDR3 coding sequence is TGTGCCAGCAAGGCCGAAGCGCCGAGCTCCTACAATGAGCAGTTCTTC. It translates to CASKAEAPSSYNEQFF.

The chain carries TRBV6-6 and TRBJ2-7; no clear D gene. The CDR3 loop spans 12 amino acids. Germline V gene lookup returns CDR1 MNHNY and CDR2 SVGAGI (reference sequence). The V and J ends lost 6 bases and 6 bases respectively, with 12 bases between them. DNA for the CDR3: TGTGCCAGCAGGGGTCCATTAGGCGAGCAGTACTTC. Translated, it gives CASRGPLGEQYF.

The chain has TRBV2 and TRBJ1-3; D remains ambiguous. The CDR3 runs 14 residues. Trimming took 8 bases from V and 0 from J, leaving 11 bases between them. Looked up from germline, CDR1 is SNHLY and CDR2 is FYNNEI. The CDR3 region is CASGGETSGNTIYF. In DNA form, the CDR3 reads TGTGCCAGCGGCGGTGAAACCTCTGGAAACACCATATATTTT.

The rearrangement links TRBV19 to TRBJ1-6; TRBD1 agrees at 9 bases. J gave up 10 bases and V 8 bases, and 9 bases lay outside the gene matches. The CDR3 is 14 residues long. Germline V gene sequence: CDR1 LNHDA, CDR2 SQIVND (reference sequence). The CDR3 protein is CASCGTGTSSPLHF. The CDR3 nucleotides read TGTGCCAGTTGCGGGACAGGGACCTCCTCACCCCTCCACTTT.

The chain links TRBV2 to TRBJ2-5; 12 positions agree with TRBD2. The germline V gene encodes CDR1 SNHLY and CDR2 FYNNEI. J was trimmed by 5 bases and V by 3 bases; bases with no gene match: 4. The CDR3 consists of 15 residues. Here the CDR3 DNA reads TGTGCCAGCAGTGAGACTAGCGGGGGTAGGGAGACCCAGTACTTC. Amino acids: CASSETSGGRETQYF.

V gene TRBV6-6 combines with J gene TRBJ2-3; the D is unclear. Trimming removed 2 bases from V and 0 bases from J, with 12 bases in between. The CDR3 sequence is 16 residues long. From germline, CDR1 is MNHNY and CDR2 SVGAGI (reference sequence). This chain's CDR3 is CASSYLEITSTDTQYF. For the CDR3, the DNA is TGTGCCAGCAGTTACCTGGAGATTACTAGCACAGATACGCAGTATTTT.

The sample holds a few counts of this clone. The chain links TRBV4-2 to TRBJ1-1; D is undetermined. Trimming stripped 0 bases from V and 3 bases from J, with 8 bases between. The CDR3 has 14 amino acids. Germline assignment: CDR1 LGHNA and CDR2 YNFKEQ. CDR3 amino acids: CASSQEKVHTEAFF. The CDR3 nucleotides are TGTGCCAGCAGCCAAGAGAAGGTTCACACTGAAGCTTTCTTT.

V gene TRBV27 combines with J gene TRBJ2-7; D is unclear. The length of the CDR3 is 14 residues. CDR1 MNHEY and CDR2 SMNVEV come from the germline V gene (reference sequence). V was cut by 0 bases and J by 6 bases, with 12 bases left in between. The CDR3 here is CASSLSRPPSEQYF. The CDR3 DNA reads TGTGCCAGCAGTTTATCTCGCCCCCCAAGCGAGCAGTACTTC.

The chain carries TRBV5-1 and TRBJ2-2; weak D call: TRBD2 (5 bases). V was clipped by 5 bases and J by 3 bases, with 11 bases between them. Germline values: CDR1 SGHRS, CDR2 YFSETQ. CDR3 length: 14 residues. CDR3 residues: CASSRTEDTGELFF. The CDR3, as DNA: TGCGCCAGCAGTCGGACGGAGGACACCGGGGAGCTGTTTTTT.